The clone carrying this T cell receptor (beta chain) was detected only once. Trimming stripped 6 bases from V and 0 bases from J, with 12 bases between. There are 16 residues in the CDR3. Germline V gene data show CDR1 as MNHEY and CDR2 as SMNVEV (reference sequence). In the study's own analysis: Amplifying reference gene primers gave estimates of nucleated cell counts. The method was immunoSEQ multiplex PCR; TCRdb's version includes in-frame clones alone and lacks a portion of them. V, J and clone size reflect that table, while D and trimming were determined from the DNA. Among hundreds of thousands of clones listed, about 87% were seen once. The data originate from a study of blood T cell repertoires in COVID-19. Study details: Sites in the United States, Italy and Spain provided acute and convalescent COVID-19 samples. The cDNA or gDNA used as material had been derived from T cells, B-cell-depleted T cells, or PBMCs.

Seattle-derived patients entered the study during active infection and were followed longitudinally. The TCR sequence derives from a man younger than 35 with COVID-19, enrolled during active disease. This chain connects TRBV27 to TRBJ1-6, with D possibly being TRBD1 (5 bases). Sequenced material: peripheral blood. CDR3 sequence: CASRSRENSYNSPLHF. The CDR3, as DNA: TGTGCCAGCAGGTCCAGGGAAAACTCCTATAATTCACCCCTCCACTTT.